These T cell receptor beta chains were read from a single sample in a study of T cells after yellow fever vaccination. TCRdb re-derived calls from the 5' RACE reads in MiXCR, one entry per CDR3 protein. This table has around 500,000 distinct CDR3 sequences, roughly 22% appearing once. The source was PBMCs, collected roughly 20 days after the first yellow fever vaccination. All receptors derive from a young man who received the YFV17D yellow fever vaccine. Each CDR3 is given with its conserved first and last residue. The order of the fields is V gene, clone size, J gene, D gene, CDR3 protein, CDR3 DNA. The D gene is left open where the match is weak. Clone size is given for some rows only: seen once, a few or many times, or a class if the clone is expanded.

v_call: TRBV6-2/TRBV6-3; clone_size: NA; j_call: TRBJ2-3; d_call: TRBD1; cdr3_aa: CASRGQESTDTQYF; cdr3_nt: TGTGCCAGCAGAGGACAGGAAAGCACAGATACGCAGTATTTT
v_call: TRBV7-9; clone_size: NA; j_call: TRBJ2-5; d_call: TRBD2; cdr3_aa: CASSLGHTGGVIETQYF; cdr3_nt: TGTGCCAGCAGCTTAGGGCACACGGGAGGCGTTATCGAGACCCAGTACTTC
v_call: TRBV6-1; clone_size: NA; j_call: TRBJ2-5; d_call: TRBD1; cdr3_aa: CASGAGGQQETQYF; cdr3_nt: TGTGCCAGCGGAGCAGGGGGCCAACAAGAGACCCAGTACTTC
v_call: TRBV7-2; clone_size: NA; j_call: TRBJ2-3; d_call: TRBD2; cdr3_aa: CASSLRVAGGSDTQYF; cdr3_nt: TGTGCCAGCAGCTTACGGGTAGCGGGGGGGTCAGATACGCAGTATTTT
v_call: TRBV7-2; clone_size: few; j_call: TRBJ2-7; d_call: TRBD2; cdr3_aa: CASSASGGTLYEQYF; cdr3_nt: TGTGCCAGCAGCGCCAGCGGGGGGACCCTCTACGAGCAGTACTTC
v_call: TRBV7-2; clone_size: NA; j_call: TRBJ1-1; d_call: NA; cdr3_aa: CASSSPRAYNTEAFF; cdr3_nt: TGTGCCAGCAGCTCCCCGCGGGCCTACAACACTGAAGCTTTCTTT
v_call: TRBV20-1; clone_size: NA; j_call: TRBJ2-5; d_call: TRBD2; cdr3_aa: CSAALAGAHQETQYF; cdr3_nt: TGCAGTGCAGCACTAGCGGGGGCCCACCAAGAGACCCAGTACTTC
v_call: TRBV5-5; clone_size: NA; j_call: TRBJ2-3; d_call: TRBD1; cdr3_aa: CASSLWDRGPDTQYF; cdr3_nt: TGTGCCAGCAGCTTGTGGGACAGGGGGCCTGATACGCAGTATTTT
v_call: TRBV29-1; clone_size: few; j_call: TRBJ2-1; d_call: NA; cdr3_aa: CSVSDSSYNEQFF; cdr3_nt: TGCAGCGTCAGCGACAGCTCCTACAATGAGCAGTTCTTC
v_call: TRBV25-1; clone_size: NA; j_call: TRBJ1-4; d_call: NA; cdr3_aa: CASSPWDIDEKLFF; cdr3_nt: TGTGCCAGCAGTCCATGGGACATAGATGAAAAACTGTTTTTT
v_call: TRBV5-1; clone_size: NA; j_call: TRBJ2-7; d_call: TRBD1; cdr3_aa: CASSLAGTGNYEQYF; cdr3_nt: TGCGCCAGCAGCTTGGCCGGGACAGGGAATTACGAGCAGTACTTC
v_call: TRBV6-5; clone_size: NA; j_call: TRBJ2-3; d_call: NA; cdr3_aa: CASSYPGIEISDTQYF; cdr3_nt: TGTGCCAGCAGTTACCCTGGGATAGAAATATCAGATACGCAGTATTTT
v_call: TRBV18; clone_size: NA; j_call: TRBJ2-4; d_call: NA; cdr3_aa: CASSPFRGEFTGEDIQYF; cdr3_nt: TGTGCCAGCTCACCGTTTAGGGGTGAGTTTACAGGGGAGGACATTCAGTACTTC
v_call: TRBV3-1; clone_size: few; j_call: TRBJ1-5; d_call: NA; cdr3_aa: CASSQYGNQPQHF; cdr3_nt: TGTGCCAGCAGCCAATACGGGAATCAGCCCCAGCATTTT
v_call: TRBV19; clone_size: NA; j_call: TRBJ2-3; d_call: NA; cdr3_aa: CASSIEKAGAADTQYF; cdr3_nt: TGTGCCAGTAGTATAGAGAAGGCCGGGGCGGCAGATACGCAGTATTTT
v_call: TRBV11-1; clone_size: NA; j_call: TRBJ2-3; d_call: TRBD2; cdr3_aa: CASSAWTSGGSGTDTQYF; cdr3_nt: TGTGCCAGCAGCGCCTGGACTAGCGGGGGGTCGGGCACAGATACGCAGTATTTT
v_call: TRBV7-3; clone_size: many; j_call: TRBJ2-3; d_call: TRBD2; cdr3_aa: CASSLTGGFGDTQYF; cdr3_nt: TGTGCCAGCAGCTTAACGGGGGGGTTCGGAGATACGCAGTATTTT
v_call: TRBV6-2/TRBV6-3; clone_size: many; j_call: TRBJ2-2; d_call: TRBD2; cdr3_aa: CASIPIGTSGHTGELFF; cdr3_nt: TGTGCCAGCATCCCGATCGGGACTAGCGGGCACACCGGGGAGCTGTTTTTT
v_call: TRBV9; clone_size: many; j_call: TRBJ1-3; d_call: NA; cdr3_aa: CASSPFEGSSGNTIYF; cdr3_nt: TGTGCCAGCAGCCCATTCGAGGGGAGCTCTGGAAACACCATATATTTT
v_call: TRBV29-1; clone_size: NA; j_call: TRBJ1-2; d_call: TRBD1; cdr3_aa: CSVEPRGQGIGYTF; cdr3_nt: TGCAGCGTTGAACCCCGGGGACAGGGAATTGGCTACACCTTC
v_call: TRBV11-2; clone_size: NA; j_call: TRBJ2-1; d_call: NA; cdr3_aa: CARTGIHEQFF; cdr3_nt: TGTGCCAGAACGGGAATCCATGAGCAGTTCTTC
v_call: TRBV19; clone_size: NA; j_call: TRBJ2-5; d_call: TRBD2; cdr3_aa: CATISGLAGQETQYF; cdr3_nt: TGTGCCACTATCAGCGGGCTAGCGGGACAAGAGACCCAGTACTTC
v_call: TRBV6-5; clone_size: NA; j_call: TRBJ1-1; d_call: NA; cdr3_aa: CASSYSRGWTEAFF; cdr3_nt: TGTGCCAGCAGTTACTCCAGGGGATGGACTGAAGCTTTCTTT
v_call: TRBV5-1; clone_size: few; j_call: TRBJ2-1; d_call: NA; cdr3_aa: CASSLTSSSYNEQFF; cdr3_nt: TGCGCCAGCAGCTTAACATCGAGCTCCTACAATGAGCAGTTCTTC
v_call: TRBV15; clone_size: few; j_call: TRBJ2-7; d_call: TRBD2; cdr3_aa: CATRQTSGTYEQYF; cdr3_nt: TGTGCCACCCGGCAAACTAGCGGTACCTACGAGCAGTACTTC